Below, 11 T cell receptor beta chains from the same sample are listed, as sequenced in a study of Ad26.COV2.S vaccination and SARS-CoV-2 variants. Method: immunoSEQ multiplex PCR; TCRdb's copy keeps in-frame clones and lacks some. The table records roughly 380,000 clones, roughly 94% of them present only once. The sequencing used peripheral blood, collected after recovery from COVID-19. The source of these receptors is a human donor who had recovered from COVID-19.

The genes are TRBV9 and TRBJ2-1; 8 bases fit TRBD2. Germline loops: CDR1 SGDLS, CDR2 YYNGEE. With 1 base clipped from V and 8 bases from J, the junction kept 8 bases outside the gene matches. This CDR3 is built from 15 residues. DNA for the CDR3: TGTGCCAGCAGCGTAAGTGGACTAGCCCCACATGAGCAGTTCTTC. Residues: CASSVSGLAPHEQFF.

The rearrangement uses TRBV5-1 and TRBJ2-3; TRBD2 aligns across 10 bases. Per the germline V gene, CDR1 is SGHRS and CDR2 is YFSETQ. J lost 4 bases, V lost 4 bases, and 6 bases had no gene match. The CDR3 sequence is 15 residues long. CDR3 coding DNA: TGCGCCAGCAGCAGAGCGGGGGGGGCCCCAGATACGCAGTATTTT. Translated: CASSRAGGAPDTQYF.

Only a few counts were recorded for this clone. The chain has TRBV7-6 and TRBJ1-6; 10 positions match TRBD1. The J segment lost 7 bases and the V segment lost 0 bases, leaving 9 bases of the junction unmatched. The CDR3 loop spans 18 amino acids. The germline V gene has CDR1 SGHVS and CDR2 FNYEAQ. CDR3 coding DNA: TGTGCCAGCAGCTTAGCCCCCGGGACAGGGGAAATCAATTCACCCCTCCACTTT. This gives the protein CASSLAPGTGEINSPLHF.

In DNA form, the CDR3 reads TGTGCCAGCAGCCTTACGGGCGGGGAGCTGTTTTTT. It specifies CASSLTGGELFF. This chain joins TRBV3-1 (or the pseudogene TRBV3-2) and TRBJ2-2, with no clear D. Germline assignment: CDR1 LGHDT and CDR2 YNNKEL (reference sequence). This CDR3 contains 12 residues. Trimming removed 4 bases from V and 7 bases from J, with 7 bases in between.

The chain couples TRBV19 to TRBJ1-1; perhaps TRBD1 as D (5 bases). The germline gives CDR1 LNHDA, CDR2 SQIVND (reference sequence). Trimming left V 6 bases short and J 1 base short, with 9 bases between. This CDR3 spans 13 amino acids. CDR3 nucleotides: TGTGCCAGTAGCGGACACAGGAACACTGAAGCTTTCTTT. This translates into CASSGHRNTEAFF.

The chain uses TRBV6-5 and TRBJ2-1; D ambiguous. This CDR3 region has 11 residues. Trimming stripped 6 bases from V and 7 bases from J, with 7 bases between. The germline gives CDR1 MNHEY, CDR2 SVGAGI. The CDR3 spells CASRALNEQFF. The CDR3 DNA follows: TGTGCCAGCAGAGCATTGAATGAGCAGTTCTTC.

The genes are TRBV18 and TRBJ1-2; 7 bases line up with TRBD1. With V trimmed by 2 bases and J by 4 bases, 7 bases remained unmatched. The length of the CDR3 is 15 residues. Germline V CDR1 and CDR2: KGHSH, LQKENI. CDR3 nucleotides: TGTGCCAGCTCACCAAGGAGGGGGCAATTCTATGGCTACACCTTC. This translates into CASSPRRGQFYGYTF.

The rearrangement links TRBV27 to TRBJ1-4, with 12 bases lining up with TRBD1. The CDR3 runs to 17 residues. The V segment lost 3 bases and the J segment 5 bases; nucleotides outside the gene matches: 7. The germline gives CDR1 MNHEY, CDR2 SMNVEV (reference sequence). The CDR3 coding sequence is TGTGCCAGCAGTTTTTCGGGACAGGGGGCTAGGAATGAAAAACTGTTTTTT. The encoded protein is CASSFSGQGARNEKLFF.

DNA of the CDR3: TGTGCCAGCAGTGAAACGGGGTTATCCTACAATGAGCAGTTCTTC. Protein: CASSETGLSYNEQFF. The chain is built from TRBV6-1 and TRBJ2-1; perhaps TRBD2 as D (5 bases). The CDR3 consists of 15 residues. Trimming removed 2 bases from V and 1 base from J, with 9 bases in between. CDR1 and CDR2 from the germline V gene are MNHNS and SASEGT.

The chain has TRBV20-1 and TRBJ2-5, with 7 bases identical to TRBD1. This CDR3 is built from 15 residues. V lost 5 bases and J lost 4; bases outside the gene matches: 13. Germline loops: CDR1 DFQATT, CDR2 SNEGSKA (reference sequence). For the CDR3, the DNA is TGCAGTGCTGGTGTGGGGCAGGGGGTACGAGAGACCCAGTACTTC. Translating it yields CSAGVGQGVRETQYF.

Only one count was recorded for this clone. The chain uses TRBV7-9 and TRBJ1-2; D might be TRBD1 (6 bases). The CDR3 contains 15 residues. The V gene's germline CDR1 is SEHNR and CDR2 FQNEAQ (reference sequence). Trimming took off 6 bases at V and 2 bases at J, with 16 bases between the two ends. The CDR3 loop reads CASRGQHGTNYGYTF. The CDR3 DNA reads as TGTGCCAGCAGGGGACAACACGGAACAAACTATGGCTACACCTTC. The full variable domain, completed using reference TRBV7-9 and TRBJ1-2, is DTGVSQNPRHKITKRGQNVTFRCDPISEHNRLYWYRQTLGQGPEFLTYFQNEAQLEKSRLLSDRFSAERPKGSFSTLEIQRTEQGDSAMYLCASRGQHGTNYGYTFGSGTRLTVV.